Following are 3 T cell receptor beta chains from one sample sequenced in a study of T cell changes during pregnancy in multiple sclerosis. Some clones are missing from TCRdb's copy, which holds only in-frame ones; the method was immunoSEQ multiplex PCR. The sample lists around 43,000 clones; 85% to 95% were seen once. Here the sequenced sample was CD4+ T cells from peripheral blood mononuclear cells, taken before pregnancy. These receptors came from a female donor with multiple sclerosis, enrolled in a pregnancy study.

The chain combines TRBV10-3 with TRBJ2-7, with TRBD1 matching over 7 bases. Germline CDR1 and CDR2: ENHRY and SYGVKD. The CDR3 spans 15 residues. Trimming took 2 bases from V and 2 from J; bases not matched to a gene: 6. Here the CDR3 DNA reads TGTGCCATCAGTGAGGGGGGACAGACTACCTACGAGCAGTACTTC. It yields the protein CAISEGGQTTYEQYF.

The chain has TRBV7-8 and TRBJ2-7; perhaps TRBD1 as D (5 bases). The V gene's germline CDR1 is SGHVS and CDR2 FQNEAQ. The CDR3 spans 14 residues. The ends were cut back, 5 bases at V and 7 bases at J, with 18 bases in the middle. CDR3 bases: TGTGCCAGCAGCCAGGGTCTCTTTACCTTTGAGCAGTACTTC. It encodes CASSQGLFTFEQYF.

The V and J genes are TRBV19 and TRBJ2-2; D not certain. CDR3 length: 12 amino acids. The ends were cut back, 6 bases at V and 5 bases at J, with 7 bases in the middle. Germline values: CDR1 LNHDA, CDR2 SQIVND (reference sequence). The CDR3 protein is CASSPQTGELFF. The DNA for the CDR3 is TGTGCCAGTAGCCCCCAGACCGGGGAGCTGTTTTTT.